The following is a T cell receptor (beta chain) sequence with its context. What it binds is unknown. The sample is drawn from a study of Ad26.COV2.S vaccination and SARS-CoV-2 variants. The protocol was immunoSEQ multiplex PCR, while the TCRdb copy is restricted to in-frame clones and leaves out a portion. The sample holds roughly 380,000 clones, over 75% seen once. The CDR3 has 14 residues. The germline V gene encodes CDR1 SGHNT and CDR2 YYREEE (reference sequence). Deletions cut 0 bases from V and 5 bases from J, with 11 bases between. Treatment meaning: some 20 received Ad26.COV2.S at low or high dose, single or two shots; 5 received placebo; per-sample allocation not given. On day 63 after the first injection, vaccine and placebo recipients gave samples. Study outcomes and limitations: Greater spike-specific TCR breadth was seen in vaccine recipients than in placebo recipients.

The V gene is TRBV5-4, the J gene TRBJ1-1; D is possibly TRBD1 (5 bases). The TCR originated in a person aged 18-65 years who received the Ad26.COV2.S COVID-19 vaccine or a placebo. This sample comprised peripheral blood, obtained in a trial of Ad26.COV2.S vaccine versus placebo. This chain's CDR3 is CASSLGWGLTEAFF. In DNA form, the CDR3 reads TGTGCCAGCAGCTTGGGTTGGGGGTTAACTGAAGCTTTCTTT.